Listed below are T cell receptor beta chains from one sample, sequenced in a study of T cell responses to AZD1222 COVID-19 vaccine. Here immunoSEQ multiplex PCR was the method, and the copy in TCRdb shows in-frame clones only, minus some. This sample yields around 99,000 clones, of which 85% to 95% are seen a single time; roughly 6.2% belongs to the top ten. The specimen comprised peripheral blood, sampled 28 days after the second AZD1222 dose. The receptors were sampled from an adult who received the AZD1222 COVID-19 vaccine. CDR3s include the opening cysteine and the closing phenylalanine or tryptophan. Fields, in order: CDR3 length, clone size, V gene, D gene, J gene, CDR3 DNA, CDR3 protein. The D gene is left open where the match is weak. Rows may omit the clone size; those that give it use once, few, many or a size class.

cdr3_length: 14; clone_size: NA; v_call: TRBV6-5; d_call: NA; j_call: TRBJ2-4; cdr3_nt: TGTGCCAGCAGTTACGGCAGGGGCAAAAACATTCAGTACTTC; cdr3_aa: CASSYGRGKNIQYF
cdr3_length: 16; clone_size: NA; v_call: TRBV5-5; d_call: TRBD1; j_call: TRBJ1-1; cdr3_nt: TGTGCCAGCAGCTTGGCAACGGGACAGGGAGGAGAGGAAGCTTTCTTT; cdr3_aa: CASSLATGQGGEEAFF
cdr3_length: 15; clone_size: NA; v_call: TRBV7-2; d_call: NA; j_call: TRBJ2-1; cdr3_nt: TGTGCCAGCAGCTTGGGCGGGGGCCTCTACAATGAGCAGTTCTTC; cdr3_aa: CASSLGGGLYNEQFF
cdr3_length: 14; clone_size: NA; v_call: TRBV29-1; d_call: TRBD1; j_call: TRBJ2-7; cdr3_nt: TGCAGCGCCCGGGGACAGGATAACTCCTACGAGCAGTACTTC; cdr3_aa: CSARGQDNSYEQYF
cdr3_length: 13; clone_size: NA; v_call: TRBV10-3; d_call: TRBD1; j_call: TRBJ1-1; cdr3_nt: TGTGCCATAAAACAGGGGGGAGGGACTGAAGCTTTCTTT; cdr3_aa: CAIKQGGGTEAFF
cdr3_length: 14; clone_size: few; v_call: TRBV7-2; d_call: NA; j_call: TRBJ2-3; cdr3_nt: TGTGCCAGCAGCTCGGGATTTAATGCAGATACGCAGTATTTT; cdr3_aa: CASSSGFNADTQYF
cdr3_length: 14; clone_size: NA; v_call: TRBV19; d_call: TRBD1; j_call: TRBJ2-7; cdr3_nt: TGTGCCAGTAGTATAGGGACAGGGGGCTACGAGCAGTACTTC; cdr3_aa: CASSIGTGGYEQYF
cdr3_length: 14; clone_size: NA; v_call: TRBV6-5; d_call: NA; j_call: TRBJ2-7; cdr3_nt: TGTGCCAGCAGTTACTCGGTCAGCTCCTACGAGCAGTACTTC; cdr3_aa: CASSYSVSSYEQYF
cdr3_length: 14; clone_size: NA; v_call: TRBV6-4; d_call: NA; j_call: TRBJ1-2; cdr3_nt: TGTGCCAGCAGTGAAGAGGCCTGGGGGTATGGCTACACCTTC; cdr3_aa: CASSEEAWGYGYTF
cdr3_length: 14; clone_size: NA; v_call: TRBV7-9; d_call: TRBD1; j_call: TRBJ2-7; cdr3_nt: TGTGCCAGCAGCCTCACGACAGGGAGAGACGAGCAGTACTTC; cdr3_aa: CASSLTTGRDEQYF
cdr3_length: 12; clone_size: NA; v_call: TRBV29-1; d_call: NA; j_call: TRBJ1-2; cdr3_nt: TGCAGCGTTGTTCGGACCGGTCCTGGCTACACCTTC; cdr3_aa: CSVVRTGPGYTF
cdr3_length: 16; clone_size: NA; v_call: TRBV7-6; d_call: NA; j_call: TRBJ2-3; cdr3_nt: TGTGCCAGCAGCTTAGGAATATCGGCGGTCACAGATACGCAGTATTTT; cdr3_aa: CASSLGISAVTDTQYF
cdr3_length: 13; clone_size: NA; v_call: TRBV24-1; d_call: NA; j_call: TRBJ1-2; cdr3_nt: TGTGCCACCAGTGATTCGGCAACGGGGGGCTACACCTTC; cdr3_aa: CATSDSATGGYTF
cdr3_length: 15; clone_size: NA; v_call: TRBV7-2; d_call: TRBD1; j_call: TRBJ2-2; cdr3_nt: TGTGCCAGCAGACGGACAGGGGCGAACACCGGGGAGCTGTTTTTT; cdr3_aa: CASRRTGANTGELFF
cdr3_length: 18; clone_size: few; v_call: TRBV28; d_call: TRBD1; j_call: TRBJ2-6; cdr3_nt: TGTGCCAGCAGTTTACGGACAGGGAGGATGTCTGGGGCCAACGTCCTGACTTTC; cdr3_aa: CASSLRTGRMSGANVLTF
cdr3_length: 17; clone_size: once; v_call: TRBV7-2; d_call: TRBD1; j_call: TRBJ2-5; cdr3_nt: TGTGCCAGCAGCCCTCGGGCAGGGGGCCACCGAGGGGAGACCCAGTACTTC; cdr3_aa: CASSPRAGGHRGETQYF